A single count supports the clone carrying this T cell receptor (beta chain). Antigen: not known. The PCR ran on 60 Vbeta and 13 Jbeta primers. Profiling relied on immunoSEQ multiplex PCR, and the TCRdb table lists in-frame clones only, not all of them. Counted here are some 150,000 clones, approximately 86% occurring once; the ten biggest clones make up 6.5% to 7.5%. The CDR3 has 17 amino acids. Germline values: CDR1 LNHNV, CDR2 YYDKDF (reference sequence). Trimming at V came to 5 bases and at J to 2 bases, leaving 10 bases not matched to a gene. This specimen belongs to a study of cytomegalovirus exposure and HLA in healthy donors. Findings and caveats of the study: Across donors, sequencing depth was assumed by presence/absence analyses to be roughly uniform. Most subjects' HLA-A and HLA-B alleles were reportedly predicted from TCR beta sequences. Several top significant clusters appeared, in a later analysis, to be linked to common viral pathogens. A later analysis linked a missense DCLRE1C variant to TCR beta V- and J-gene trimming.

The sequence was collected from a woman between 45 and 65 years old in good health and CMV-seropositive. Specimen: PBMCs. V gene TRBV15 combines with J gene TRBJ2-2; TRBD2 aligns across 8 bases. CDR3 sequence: CATSLLRSGGNTGELFF. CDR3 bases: TGTGCCACCAGCCTTCTAAGGAGCGGGGGAAACACCGGGGAGCTGTTTTTT.